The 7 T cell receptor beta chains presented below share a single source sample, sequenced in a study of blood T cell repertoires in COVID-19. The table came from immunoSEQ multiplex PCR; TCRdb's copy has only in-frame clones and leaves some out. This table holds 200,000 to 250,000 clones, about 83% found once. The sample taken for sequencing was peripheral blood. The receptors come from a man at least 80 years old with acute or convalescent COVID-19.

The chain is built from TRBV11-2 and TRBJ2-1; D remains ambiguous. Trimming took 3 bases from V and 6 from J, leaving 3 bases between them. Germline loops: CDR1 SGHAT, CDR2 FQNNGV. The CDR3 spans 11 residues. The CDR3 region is CASSFINEQFF. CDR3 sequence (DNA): TGTGCCAGCAGCTTCATCAATGAGCAGTTCTTC.

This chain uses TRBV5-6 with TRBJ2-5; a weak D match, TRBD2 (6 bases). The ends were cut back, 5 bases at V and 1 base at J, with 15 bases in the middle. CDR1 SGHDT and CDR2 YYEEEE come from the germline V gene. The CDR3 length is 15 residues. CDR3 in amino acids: CASSSGVRAQETQYF. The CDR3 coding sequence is TGTGCCAGCAGTTCGGGGGTCAGGGCCCAAGAGACCCAGTACTTC.

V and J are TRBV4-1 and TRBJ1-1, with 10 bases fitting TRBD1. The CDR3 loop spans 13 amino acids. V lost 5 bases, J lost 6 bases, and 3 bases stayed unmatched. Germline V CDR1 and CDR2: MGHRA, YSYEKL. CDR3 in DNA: TGCGCCAGCAGCGCCGGACAGGGGGCTGAAGCTTTCTTT. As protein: CASSAGQGAEAFF.

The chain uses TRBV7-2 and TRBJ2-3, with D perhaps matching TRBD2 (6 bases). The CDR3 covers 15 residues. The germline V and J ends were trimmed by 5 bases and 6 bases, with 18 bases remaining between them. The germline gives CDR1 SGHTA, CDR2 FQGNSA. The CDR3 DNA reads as TGTGCCAGCAGCCTCAACCTCGGGAGAGTGGATACGCAGTATTTT. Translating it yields CASSLNLGRVDTQYF.

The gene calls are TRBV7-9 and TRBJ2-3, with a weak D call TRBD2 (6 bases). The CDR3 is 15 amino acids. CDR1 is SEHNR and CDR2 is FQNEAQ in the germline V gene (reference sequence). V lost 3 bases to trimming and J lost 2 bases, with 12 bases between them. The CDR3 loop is CASSLGTLVTDTQYF. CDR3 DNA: TGTGCCAGCAGCTTGGGGACTCTCGTCACAGATACGCAGTATTTT.

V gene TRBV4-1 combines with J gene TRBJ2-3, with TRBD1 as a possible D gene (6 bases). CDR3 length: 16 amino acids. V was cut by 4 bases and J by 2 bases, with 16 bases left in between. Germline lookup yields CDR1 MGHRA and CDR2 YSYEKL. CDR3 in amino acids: CASSLTGRGNTDTQYF. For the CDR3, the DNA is TGCGCCAGCAGCCTCACGGGAAGGGGGAACACAGATACGCAGTATTTT.

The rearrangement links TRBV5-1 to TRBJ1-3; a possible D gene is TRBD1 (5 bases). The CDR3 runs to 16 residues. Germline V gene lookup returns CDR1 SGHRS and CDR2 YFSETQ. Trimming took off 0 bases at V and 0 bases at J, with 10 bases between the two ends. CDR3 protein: CASSLGDFRSGNTIYF. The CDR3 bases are TGCGCCAGCAGCTTGGGGGACTTCCGCTCTGGAAACACCATATATTTT.